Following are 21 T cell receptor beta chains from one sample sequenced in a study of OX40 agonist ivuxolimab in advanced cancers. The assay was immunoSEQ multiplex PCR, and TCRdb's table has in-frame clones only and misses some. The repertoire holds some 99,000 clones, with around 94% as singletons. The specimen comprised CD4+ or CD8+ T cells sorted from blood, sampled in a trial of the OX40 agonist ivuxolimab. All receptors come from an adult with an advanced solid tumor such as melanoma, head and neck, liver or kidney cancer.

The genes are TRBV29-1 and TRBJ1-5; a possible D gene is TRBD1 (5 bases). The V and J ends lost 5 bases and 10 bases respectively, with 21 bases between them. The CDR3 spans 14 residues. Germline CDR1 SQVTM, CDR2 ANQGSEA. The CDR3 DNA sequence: TGCAGCGTTTCTCTCGGCGGGGCCAAGACTCCCCAGCATTTT. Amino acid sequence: CSVSLGGAKTPQHF.

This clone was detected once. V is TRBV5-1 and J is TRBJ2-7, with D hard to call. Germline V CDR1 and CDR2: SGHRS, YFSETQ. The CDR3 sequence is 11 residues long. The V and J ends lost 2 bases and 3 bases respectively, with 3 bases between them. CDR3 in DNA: TGCGCCAGCAGCTTAAACTACGAGCAGTACTTC. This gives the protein CASSLNYEQYF.

The CDR3 region is CASSPAYQETQYF. The CDR3 coding sequence is TGTGCCAGCAGCCCGGCTTATCAAGAGACCCAGTACTTC. The chain combines TRBV5-6 with TRBJ2-5; D not resolved. Germline lookup yields CDR1 SGHDT and CDR2 YYEEEE. The CDR3 sequence is 13 residues long. V was pared by 4 bases and J by 2 bases, with 9 bases between.

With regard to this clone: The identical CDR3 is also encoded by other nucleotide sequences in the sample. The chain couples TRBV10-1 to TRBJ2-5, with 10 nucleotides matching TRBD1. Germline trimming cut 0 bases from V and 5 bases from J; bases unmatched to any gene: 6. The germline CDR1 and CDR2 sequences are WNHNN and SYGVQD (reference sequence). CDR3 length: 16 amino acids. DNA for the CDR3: TGCGCCAGCAGTGAGTCGCCAGGGGGACAGGGGGAGACCCAGTACTTC. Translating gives CASSESPGGQGETQYF.

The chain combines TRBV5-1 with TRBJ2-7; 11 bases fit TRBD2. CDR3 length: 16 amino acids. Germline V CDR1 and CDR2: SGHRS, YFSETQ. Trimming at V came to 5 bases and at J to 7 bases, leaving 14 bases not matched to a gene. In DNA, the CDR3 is TGCGCCAGCAGATATGGGACTAGCGGCAGGTCCGGGGAGCAGTACTTC. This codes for CASRYGTSGRSGEQYF.

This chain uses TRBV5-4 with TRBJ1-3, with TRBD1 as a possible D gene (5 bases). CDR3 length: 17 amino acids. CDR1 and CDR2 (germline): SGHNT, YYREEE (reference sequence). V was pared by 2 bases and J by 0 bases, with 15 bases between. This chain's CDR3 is CASSFDGAGFSGNTIYF. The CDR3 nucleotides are TGTGCCAGCAGCTTCGACGGCGCAGGGTTCTCTGGAAACACCATATATTTT.

The CDR3 nucleotides are TGTGCCGGCACCGGACAGTCGAACACTGAAGCTTTCTTT. Residues: CAGTGQSNTEAFF. The chain employs TRBV2 and TRBJ1-1, with D perhaps matching TRBD1 (6 bases). Germline CDR1 SNHLY, CDR2 FYNNEI. Between the trimmed V and J ends, which lost 11 bases and 1 base, there was a span of 14 bases. The CDR3 is made up of 13 amino acids.

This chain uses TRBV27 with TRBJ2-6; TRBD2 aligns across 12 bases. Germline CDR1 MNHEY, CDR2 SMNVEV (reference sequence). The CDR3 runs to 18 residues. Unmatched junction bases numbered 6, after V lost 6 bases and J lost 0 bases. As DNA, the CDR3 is TGTGCCAGCAGGACACTAGCGGGGGGACGCTCTGGGGCCAACGTCCTGACTTTC. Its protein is CASRTLAGGRSGANVLTF.

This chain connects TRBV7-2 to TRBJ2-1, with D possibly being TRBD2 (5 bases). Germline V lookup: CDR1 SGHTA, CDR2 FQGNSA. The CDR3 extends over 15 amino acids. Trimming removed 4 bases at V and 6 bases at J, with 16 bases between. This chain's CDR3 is CASSSGLISINEQFF. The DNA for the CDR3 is TGTGCCAGCAGCTCCGGACTGATTTCGATCAATGAGCAGTTCTTC.

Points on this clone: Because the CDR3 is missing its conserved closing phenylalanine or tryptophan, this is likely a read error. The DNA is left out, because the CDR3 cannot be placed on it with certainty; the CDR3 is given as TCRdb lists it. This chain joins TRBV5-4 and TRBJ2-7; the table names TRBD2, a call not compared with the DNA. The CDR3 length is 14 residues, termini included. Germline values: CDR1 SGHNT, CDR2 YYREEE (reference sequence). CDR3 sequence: CASSLEGSGLLSFA.

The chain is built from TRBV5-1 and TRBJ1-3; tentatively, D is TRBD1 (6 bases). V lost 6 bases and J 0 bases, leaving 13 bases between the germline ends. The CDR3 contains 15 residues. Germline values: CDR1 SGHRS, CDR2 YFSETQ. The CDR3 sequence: CASTGDTYSGNTIYF. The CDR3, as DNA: TGCGCCAGCACCGGGGACACCTACTCTGGAAACACCATATATTTT.

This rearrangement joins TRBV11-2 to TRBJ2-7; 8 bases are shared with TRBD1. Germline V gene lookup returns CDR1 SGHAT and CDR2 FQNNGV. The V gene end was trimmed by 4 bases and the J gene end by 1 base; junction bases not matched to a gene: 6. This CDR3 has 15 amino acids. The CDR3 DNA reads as TGTGCCAGCAGCTCCGGACAGGGCGGATCCTACGAGCAGTACTTC. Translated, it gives CASSSGQGGSYEQYF.

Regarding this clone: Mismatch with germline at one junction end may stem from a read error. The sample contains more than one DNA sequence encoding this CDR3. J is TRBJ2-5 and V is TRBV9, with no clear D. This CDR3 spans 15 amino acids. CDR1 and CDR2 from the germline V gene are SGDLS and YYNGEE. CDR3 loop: CASSVGYSYQETQYF. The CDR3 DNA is TGTGCTAGCAGCGTAGGATACAGCTACCAAGAGACCCAGTACTTC.

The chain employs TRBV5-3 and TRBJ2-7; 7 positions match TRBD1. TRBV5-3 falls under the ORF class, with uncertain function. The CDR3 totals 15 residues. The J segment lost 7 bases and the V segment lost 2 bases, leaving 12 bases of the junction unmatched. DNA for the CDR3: TGTGCCAGAAGCTTTGGACGGACAGGACGCAGAGAGCAGTACTTC. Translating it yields CARSFGRTGRREQYF.

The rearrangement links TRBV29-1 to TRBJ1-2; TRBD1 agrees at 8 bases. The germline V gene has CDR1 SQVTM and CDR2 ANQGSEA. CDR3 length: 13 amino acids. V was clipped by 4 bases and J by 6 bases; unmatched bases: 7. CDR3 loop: CSVVGQGADGYTF. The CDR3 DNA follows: TGCAGCGTTGTGGGGCAGGGGGCTGATGGCTACACCTTC.

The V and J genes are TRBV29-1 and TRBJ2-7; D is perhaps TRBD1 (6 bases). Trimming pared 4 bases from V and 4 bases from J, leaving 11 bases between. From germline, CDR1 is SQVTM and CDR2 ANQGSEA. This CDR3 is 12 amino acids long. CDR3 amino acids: CSVVGATYEQYF. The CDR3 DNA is TGCAGCGTTGTGGGGGCAACGTACGAGCAGTACTTC.

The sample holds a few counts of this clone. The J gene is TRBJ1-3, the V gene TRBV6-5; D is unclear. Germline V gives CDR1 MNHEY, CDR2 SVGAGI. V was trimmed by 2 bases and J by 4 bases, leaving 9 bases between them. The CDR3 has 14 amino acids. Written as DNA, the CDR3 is TGTGCCAGCAGTTACAGGCCACCAGGAAACACCATATATTTT. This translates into CASSYRPPGNTIYF.

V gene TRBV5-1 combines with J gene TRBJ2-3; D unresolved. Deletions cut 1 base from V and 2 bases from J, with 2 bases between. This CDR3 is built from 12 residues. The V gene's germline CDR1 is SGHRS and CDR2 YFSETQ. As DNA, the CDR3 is TGCGCCAGCAGCTTGTACACAGATACGCAGTATTTT. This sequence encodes CASSLYTDTQYF.

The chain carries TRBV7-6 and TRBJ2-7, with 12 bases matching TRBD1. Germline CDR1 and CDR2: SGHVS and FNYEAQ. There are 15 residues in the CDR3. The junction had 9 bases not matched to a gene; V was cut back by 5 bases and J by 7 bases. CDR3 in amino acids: CASSLSGTGGVEQYF. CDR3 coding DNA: TGTGCCAGCAGCCTTTCTGGGACAGGGGGCGTGGAGCAGTACTTC.

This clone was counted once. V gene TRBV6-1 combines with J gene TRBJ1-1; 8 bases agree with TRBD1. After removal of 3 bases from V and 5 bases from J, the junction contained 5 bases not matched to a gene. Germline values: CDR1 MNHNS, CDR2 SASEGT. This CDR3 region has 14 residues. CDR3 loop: CASSEGRGRTEAFF. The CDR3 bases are TGTGCCAGCAGTGAGGGCAGGGGGCGGACTGAAGCTTTCTTT.

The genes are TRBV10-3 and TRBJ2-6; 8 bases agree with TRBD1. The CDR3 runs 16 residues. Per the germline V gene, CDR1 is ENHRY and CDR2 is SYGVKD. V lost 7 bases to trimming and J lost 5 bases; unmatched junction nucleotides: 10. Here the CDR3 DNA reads TGTGCCATCACCCAAGGACAGGGTAGCTGGGCCAACGTCCTGACTTTC. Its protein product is CAITQGQGSWANVLTF.